Below, 10 T cell receptor beta chains from the same sample are listed, as sequenced in a study of T cell repertoires in cytomegalovirus infection. Using its own MiXCR run on the reads, TCRdb lists one record per CDR3 protein. The sample has 110,000 or so distinct CDR3 sequences; 29% are singletons. These TCRs are of unknown antigen specificity. This specimen was CD8+ T cells from cultured PBMCs, taken from culture after CMV antigen stimulation. The source of these receptors is a human donor in good health (CMV status not recorded). Some clones in this sample may be carry-over from other donors' samples.

Notes on this clonotype: This may be a read error, as it is one base from a much larger clone. The V and J genes are TRBV7-2 and TRBJ2-1; 7 nucleotides align to TRBD2. CDR1 is SGHTA and CDR2 is FQGNSA in the germline V gene. The CDR3 is 14 amino acids. V gave up 5 bases and J gave up 3 bases; unmatched junction bases: 4. The CDR3, as DNA: TGTGCCAGCAGCCCGGGACTAATCTACAATGAGCAGTTCTTC. This sequence encodes CASSPGLIYNEQFF.

This clonotype was counted ten times or more. The CDR3 region is CASSLGTGLTDTQYF. DNA of the CDR3: TGTGCCAGCAGCTTAGGGACAGGACTCACAGATACGCAGTATTTT. The rearrangement uses TRBV7-7 and TRBJ2-3; 7 bases align to TRBD1. Per the germline V gene, CDR1 is SSHAT and CDR2 is FNYEAQ (reference sequence). The CDR3 runs 15 residues. J gave up 2 bases and V 1 base, and 3 bases lay outside the gene matches.

The rearrangement uses TRBV6-2 or TRBV6-3 and TRBJ2-7, with D possibly being TRBD1 (6 bases). The CDR3 sequence is 15 residues long. The V gene's germline CDR1 is MNHEY and CDR2 SVGEGT. Trimming removed 6 bases at V and 7 bases at J, with 22 bases between. CDR3 coding DNA: TGTGCCAGCAGATGGACAGCCGATTCAAATCGGGAGCAGTACTTC. This encodes CASRWTADSNREQYF.

About this clonotype: A single base separates this from a much larger clone, so it may be a read error. This rearrangement joins TRBV5-4 to TRBJ2-7; D not resolved. Germline CDR1 is SGHNT and CDR2 is YYREEE (reference sequence). CDR3 length: 13 residues. CDR3 coding DNA: TGTGTCAGCAGTTTATCCGGCCCCAGCGAGCAGTACTTC. Translation: CVSSLSGPSEQYF.

This clonotype showed up just a few times. V usage is TRBV12-3 or TRBV12-4 and J usage is TRBJ2-1; D gene ambiguous. The CDR3 is 13 residues long. Deletions cut 1 base from V and 7 bases from J, with 8 bases between. CDR3 sequence reads: CASSLGRPNEQFF. Written as DNA, the CDR3 is TGTGCCAGCAGTTTAGGTAGGCCAAATGAGCAGTTCTTC.

Comments on this clonotype: A clone one base away is much larger, so this may be a read error. The chain has TRBV7-8 and TRBJ2-1; maybe TRBD1 (6 bases). CDR1 and CDR2 from the germline V gene are SGHVS and FQNEAQ. The length of the CDR3 is 13 residues. CDR3 bases: TGTGTCAGCAGCTCCCAGGGGCCCAATGAGCAGTTCTTC. Encoded protein: CVSSSQGPNEQFF.

The V gene is TRBV28, the J gene TRBJ1-2; TRBD1 might be the D (5 bases). The germline V gene encodes CDR1 MDHEN and CDR2 SYDVKM. The CDR3 has 15 residues. The V and J ends lost 7 bases and 0 bases respectively, with 15 bases between them. The CDR3 spells CASTPGRGSNYGYTF. The CDR3 region has the DNA TGTGCCAGCACCCCCGGACGGGGGTCTAACTATGGCTACACCTTC.

The J gene is TRBJ1-5, the V gene TRBV20-1, with D unresolved. This CDR3 comprises 19 residues. Germline V gene sequence: CDR1 DFQATT, CDR2 SNEGSKA (reference sequence). The CDR3 bases are TGCAGCGCCTCGGTAACCCCTTCACTTGGATGGTATAGCAATCAGCCCCAGCATTTT. Translated: CSASVTPSLGWYSNQPQHF.

The V and J genes are TRBV6-5 and TRBJ2-7; TRBD2 matches at 8 bases. J was trimmed by 0 bases and V by 4 bases; bases with no gene match: 8. The CDR3 spans 16 residues. The V gene's germline CDR1 is MNHEY and CDR2 SVGAGI. In nucleotides, the CDR3 is TGTGCCAGCAGTTCCAGCGGGGGCCCTATCTCCTACGAGCAGTACTTC. Protein: CASSSSGGPISYEQYF.

This clonotype has a count of ten or more. V is TRBV5-4 and J is TRBJ2-1; 7 bases line up with TRBD1. V trimming: 1 base; J trimming: 4 bases; junction bases outside the gene matches: 2. The CDR3 has 14 residues. Germline CDR1 SGHNT, CDR2 YYREEE (reference sequence). The CDR3 sequence: CASSLSGGYNEQFF. The DNA of the CDR3 is TGTGCCAGCAGCTTGTCAGGGGGATACAATGAGCAGTTCTTC. Together with reference TRBV5-4 and TRBJ2-1, the CDR3 gives the full variable domain: ETGVTQSPTHLIKTRGQQVTLRCSSQSGHNTVSWYQQALGQGPQFIFQYYREEENGRGNFPPRFSGLQFPNYSSELNVNALELDDSALYLCASSLSGGYNEQFFGPGTRLTVL.